This is a list of T cell receptor beta chains from one sample in a study of blood T cell repertoires in COVID-19. Assay: immunoSEQ multiplex PCR; the TCRdb copy retains only in-frame clones and omits some. The profile shows around 450,000 clones, about 89% of them singletons. Sequencing was performed on peripheral blood. These receptors originate from a woman aged 25 to 39 with acute or convalescent COVID-19. The CDR3 runs from the conserved cysteine through the conserved F or W. A D gene is named only where the DNA matches it firmly. Clone size, where shown, is once, few, many, or a class for clones that have expanded.

d_gene,abundance,j_gene,v_gene,CDR3nt,CDR3aa
.,few,TRBJ1-1,TRBV6-4,TGTGCCAGCAGTGAGGGAGAGTACACTGAAGCTTTCTTT,CASSEGEYTEAFF
.,.,TRBJ2-2,TRBV21-1,TGTGCCAGCAGAGCATGGCTAGGGGTCGGCGCCGGGGAGCTGTTTTTT,CASRAWLGVGAGELFF
.,.,TRBJ1-2,TRBV20-1,TGCAGTGCTAGAGTTTTACAAGGCTACACCTTC,CSARVLQGYTF
TRBD2,.,TRBJ2-7,TRBV5-1,TGCGCCAGCAGCTCACAGCGGGGTGGCTCCTACGAGCAGTACTTC,CASSSQRGGSYEQYF
.,.,TRBJ2-3,TRBV27,TGTGCCAGCAGCCTAACCCTCAGGGGACGAGATACGCAGTATTTT,CASSLTLRGRDTQYF
TRBD1,once,TRBJ1-2,TRBV2,TGTGCCAGCAGTGAAGCCGGGACAGGGCTTCACTATGGCTACACCTTC,CASSEAGTGLHYGYTF
.,.,TRBJ1-2,TRBV5-6,TGTGCCAGCAGCTTGGTTGCGGGCCAAGACGGCTATGGCTACACCTTC,CASSLVAGQDGYGYTF
.,.,TRBJ2-7,TRBV19,TGTGCCAGTAGTATAGTTGGCTTCTCCTACGAGCAGTACTTC,CASSIVGFSYEQYF
.,once,TRBJ1-6,TRBV9,TGTGCCAGCAGCGTAGGGGGGACAAACGGTTCACCCCTCCACTTT,CASSVGGTNGSPLHF
TRBD1,.,TRBJ1-2,TRBV5-1,TGCGCCAGCAGCCATCAAACACAGGGGCCCCTTAACTATGGCTACACCTTC,CASSHQTQGPLNYGYTF
.,once,TRBJ2-7,TRBV9,TGTGCCAGCAGCGTAGGGGCAGGGAATCTGGACGAGCAGTACTTC,CASSVGAGNLDEQYF
TRBD1,.,TRBJ2-2,TRBV19,TGTGCCAGTAGTATGGACAGGACGAACACCGGGGAGCTGTTTTTT,CASSMDRTNTGELFF
.,.,TRBJ1-3,TRBV7-3,TGTGCCAGCAGCAGAAACCCCGGGACTACCATATATTTT,CASSRNPGTTIYF
TRBD1,.,TRBJ1-1,TRBV6-4,TGTGCCAGCACCCCGGACAGGGGAGGCGGTGAAGCTTTCTTT,CASTPDRGGGEAFF
TRBD1,.,TRBJ1-5,TRBV28,TGTGCCAGCAGTTCACCTCCGGGGGGACAGGGATTCGGTGGCGGCAATCAGCCCCAGCATTTT,CASSSPPGGQGFGGGNQPQHF
.,.,TRBJ1-1,TRBV7-9,TGTGCCAGCAGCTCCCAACTAGAAAACACTGAAGCTTTCTTT,CASSSQLENTEAFF
.,.,TRBJ1-4,TRBV7-6,TGTGCCAGCAGCCTCTCAGGGTTTCTTAATGAAAAACTGTTTTTT,CASSLSGFLNEKLFF
TRBD1,.,TRBJ2-5,TRBV5-1,TGCGCCAGCAGCGACTGGACAGGTTCGCGGACCCAGTACTTC,CASSDWTGSRTQYF
.,.,TRBJ2-7,TRBV28,TGTGCCAGCAGTTTTTTCAGGTTTAGCTCCTACGAGCAGTACTTC,CASSFFRFSSYEQYF
.,.,TRBJ2-5,TRBV7-2,TGTGCCAGCAGCTTAGATCGGAGACAGACACCGGTGGAGACCCAGTACTTC,CASSLDRRQTPVETQYF
TRBD1,.,TRBJ1-5,TRBV28,TGTGCCAGCAGCCCCGATAACAGGGGCGGACAGCCCCAGCATTTT,CASSPDNRGGQPQHF
.,.,TRBJ2-5,TRBV5-1,TGCGCCAGCAGTCAAACGGGGGGCCATATCTCGGAGACCCAGTACTTC,CASSQTGGHISETQYF
.,.,TRBJ1-2,TRBV24-1,TGTGCCACCAGTGATATCAGGGGCTACACCTTC,CATSDIRGYTF
.,.,TRBJ2-2,TRBV5-1,TGCGCCAGCAGCTTGGGATCACAGACCGGGGAGCTGTTTTTT,CASSLGSQTGELFF
TRBD1,.,TRBJ2-5,TRBV28,TGTGCCAGCATTATTGGACTTGGGACAGGACGAGAGACCCAGTACTTC,CASIIGLGTGRETQYF
.,.,TRBJ2-6,TRBV5-1,TGCGCCAGCAGCTTGAACGAGGGCGTTGGGGCCAACGTCCTGACTTTC,CASSLNEGVGANVLTF
TRBD1,.,TRBJ1-4,TRBV5-1,TGCGCCAGCAGCTTGAGGGGACAGAATGAAAAACTGTTTTTT,CASSLRGQNEKLFF
.,.,TRBJ2-1,TRBV5-1,TGCGCCAGCAGCTTGCAGGGGTCATCCTACAATGAGCAGTTCTTC,CASSLQGSSYNEQFF
.,.,TRBJ2-1,TRBV5-4,TGTGCCAGCAGCTCGAGGAATCGGGACAACAATGAGCAGTTCTTC,CASSSRNRDNNEQFF
TRBD1,.,TRBJ1-1,TRBV19,TGTGCCAGTAAGCCAGACAGGGAACGGACTGAAGCTTTCTTT,CASKPDRERTEAFF
.,few,TRBJ1-2,TRBV7-9,TGTGCCGGTCAGGGGCGTGAGGATGGCTACACCTTC,CAGQGREDGYTF
.,.,TRBJ2-5,TRBV2,TGTGCCAGCAGAGAGGATATGGCGGGGCACGAGACCCAGTACTTC,CASREDMAGHETQYF
.,.,TRBJ2-7,TRBV12-3/TRBV12-4,TGTGCCAGCAGGGACAGTTTATCCTACGAGCAGTACTTC,CASRDSLSYEQYF
.,once,TRBJ2-2,TRBV5-5,TGTGCCAGCAGCCTTAGCGTTACCAACACCGGGGAGCTGTTTTTT,CASSLSVTNTGELFF
.,.,TRBJ2-3,TRBV10-3,TGTGCCATCAGTGGTGGGGACCGGGAGGATACGCAGTATTTT,CAISGGDREDTQYF
TRBD2,.,TRBJ2-3,TRBV5-4,TGTGCCAGCAGCTTGCAGGCAGCGGGGGCAGATACGCAGTATTTT,CASSLQAAGADTQYF
TRBD2,once,TRBJ2-7,TRBV5-1,TGCGCCAGCAGCTTGGGCGGGGGCGAGCAGTACTTC,CASSLGGGEQYF
TRBD1,.,TRBJ1-4,TRBV28,TGTGCCAGCAGTACCGGGACAGCGAATGAAAAACTGTTTTTT,CASSTGTANEKLFF
.,.,TRBJ2-7,TRBV27,TGTGCCAGCAGTTTAAGTCCGGTCTACGAGCAGTACTTC,CASSLSPVYEQYF
TRBD2,.,TRBJ2-2,TRBV5-6,TGTGCCAGCAGTCCCTATAGCGGGGCGAACACCGGGGAGCTGTTTTTT,CASSPYSGANTGELFF
.,.,TRBJ2-7,TRBV4-2,TGTGCCAGCAGCCAGGATCGGACAGCTTTTGGATCCTACGAGCAGTACTTC,CASSQDRTAFGSYEQYF
TRBD1,.,TRBJ1-4,TRBV5-1,TGCGCCAGCAGCAGCGGATTTACAGGGGGCACAACTAATGAAAAACTGTTTTTT,CASSSGFTGGTTNEKLFF
.,.,TRBJ2-4,TRBV5-1,TGCGCCAGCAGCTTGAACCCGACGGGGATAGCCAAAAACATTCAGTACTTC,CASSLNPTGIAKNIQYF
.,.,TRBJ2-3,TRBV6-1,TGTGCCAGCAGTGAAGCGCAGACAGGGAGGAGGACGCAGTATTTT,CASSEAQTGRRTQYF
TRBD1,.,TRBJ2-1,TRBV7-9,TGTGCCAGCAGCTCGGACAGGGTCAGTTACAATGAGCAGTTCTTC,CASSSDRVSYNEQFF
.,.,TRBJ1-5,TRBV24-1,TGTGCCACCAGTGAAGGGGATAGCAATCAGCCCCAGCATTTT,CATSEGDSNQPQHF
TRBD1,.,TRBJ1-5,TRBV24-1,TGTGCCACCAGTGAGGGGGACAGAATTCAGCCCCAGCATTTT,CATSEGDRIQPQHF
.,.,TRBJ2-3,TRBV30,TGTGCCTGGGGAGCTCTCACAGATACGCAGTATTTT,CAWGALTDTQYF